The 21 T cell receptor beta chains given below trace back to one sample, sequenced in a study of CD8 T cells in Susac syndrome (dated by TCRdb to 2018 to 2020). Preparation of the library involved the immunoSEQ multiplex PCR assay. RNA was extracted using the RNeasy kit, and roughly 0.45 to 1 microgram was reverse transcribed with random hexamers. TCRdb reran the public reads through fastp at Q25 and MiXCR, keeping productive beta chains. Entries that share a CDR3 protein sequence are merged under the most common genes and DNA. This sample is represented by about 200,000 distinct CDR3 sequences; 85% to 95% of them were singletons. The ten largest clonotypes hold about 0.094% of the sample. Sequencing used CD4+ T cells from PBMCs. All receptors derive from a human donor in good health.

The genes are TRBV5-1 and TRBJ1-6; no firm D call. CDR1 is SGHRS, CDR2 YFSETQ, per germline. Deletions cut 0 bases from V and 8 bases from J, with 6 bases between. The CDR3 length is 13 residues. CDR3 in DNA: TGCGCCAGCAGCTTGGAATTGTATTCACCCCTCCACTTT. Translated: CASSLELYSPLHF.

This chain joins TRBV30 and TRBJ2-3; possibly TRBD1 or TRBD2 for D (5 bases each). Germline V gives CDR1 GTSNPN, CDR2 SVGIG (reference sequence). The CDR3 is 13 amino acids. The V end lost 1 base, the J end lost 4 bases, and 9 bases lay between the germline ends. The CDR3 DNA reads as TGTGCCTGGAGTGGGCAGGGAGCAGATACGCAGTATTTT. Its protein product is CAWSGQGADTQYF.

The V and J genes are TRBV11-2 and TRBJ2-3; 8 bases fit TRBD2. V trimming: 0 bases; J trimming: 1 base; junction bases outside the gene matches: 0. Germline CDR1 reads SGHAT; CDR2 reads FQNNGV. The CDR3 has 15 amino acids. The CDR3 nucleotides are TGTGCCAGCAGCTTAGAGCGGGAGGGCACAGATACGCAGTATTTT. Translation: CASSLEREGTDTQYF. The entire variable domain, with the rest obtained from reference TRBV11-2 and TRBJ2-3, is as follows: EAGVAQSPRYKIIEKRQSVAFWCNPISGHATLYWYQQILGQGPKLLIQFQNNGVVDDSQLPKDRFSAERLKGVDSTLKIQPAKLEDSAVYLCASSLEREGTDTQYFGPGTRLTVL.

This chain connects TRBV6-5 to TRBJ2-4, with TRBD2 as a possible D gene (6 bases). This CDR3 comprises 15 residues. V was clipped by 6 bases and J by 4 bases, with 16 bases between them. From germline, CDR1 is MNHEY and CDR2 SVGAGI. In DNA, the CDR3 is TGTGCCAGCAGACCCGGCGGGACGGGGAAAAACATTCAGTACTTC. It specifies CASRPGGTGKNIQYF.

The sample holds one count of this clonotype. This rearrangement joins TRBV27 to TRBJ2-7; D tentatively reads TRBD1 or TRBD2 (5 bases each). CDR3 length: 14 amino acids. V dropped 5 bases and J dropped 3 bases, with 14 bases sitting between them. Germline assignment: CDR1 MNHEY and CDR2 SMNVEV (reference sequence). CDR3 coding DNA: TGTGCCAGCAGTCCCTGGGACCGGATCTACGAGCAGTACGTC. This gives the protein CASSPWDRIYEQYV.

The chain carries TRBV20-1 and TRBJ2-5; 9 bases are a match to TRBD2. The CDR3 runs 15 residues. The V gene's germline CDR1 is DFQATT and CDR2 SNEGSKA (reference sequence). V dropped 3 bases and J dropped 2; count of bases not matched to a gene: 7. This CDR3 reads CSARGRGGVQETQYF. The CDR3 DNA follows: TGCAGTGCTAGGGGTCGCGGGGGGGTACAAGAGACCCAGTACTTC.

The chain combines TRBV6-6 with TRBJ2-7; 8 bases align to TRBD1. The length of the CDR3 is 15 residues. V was clipped by 7 bases and J by 0 bases; unmatched bases: 8. The germline V gene has CDR1 MNHNY and CDR2 SVGAGI (reference sequence). The CDR3 spells CASTKRDRLSYEQYF. The CDR3 DNA reads TGTGCCAGCACCAAACGGGACAGGCTCTCCTACGAGCAGTACTTC.

V usage is TRBV20-1 and J usage is TRBJ2-3; no firm D call. CDR1 is DFQATT, CDR2 SNEGSKA, per germline (reference sequence). The CDR3 length is 14 residues. The CDR3 is CSLPNVGLGDTQYF. CDR3 in DNA: TGCAGCCTCCCGAACGTGGGCCTCGGAGATACGCAGTATTTT.

The chain combines TRBV24-1 with TRBJ1-1; D may be TRBD1 (6 bases). Trimming left V 2 bases short and J 1 base short, with 10 bases between. CDR3 size: 15 residues. Germline assignment: CDR1 KGHDR and CDR2 SFDVKD. CDR3 protein: CATSDSGRGNTEAFF. DNA of the CDR3: TGTGCCACCAGTGATTCGGGCAGGGGGAACACTGAAGCTTTCTTT.

This chain links TRBV7-3 with TRBJ2-2, with 7 bases lining up with TRBD1. Germline values: CDR1 SGHTA, CDR2 FQGTGA. The CDR3 covers 15 residues. Trimming cost V 5 bases and J 3 bases; bases outside gene matches: 6. CDR3 sequence reads: CASSPRTGDTGELFF. The DNA of the CDR3 is TGTGCCAGCAGCCCACGAACAGGGGACACCGGGGAGCTGTTTTTT.

The chain employs TRBV7-2 and TRBJ2-7; 11 bases agree with TRBD1. The V segment lost 6 bases and the J segment 3 bases; nucleotides outside the gene matches: 13. CDR3 size: 17 residues. The germline gives CDR1 SGHTA, CDR2 FQGNSA. Here the CDR3 reads CASRGVRRTGGVYEQYF. The CDR3 bases are TGTGCCAGCAGGGGAGTCCGAAGGACAGGGGGCGTCTACGAGCAGTACTTC.

The chain couples TRBV3-1 to TRBJ1-1, with D perhaps TRBD1 (5 bases). From germline, CDR1 is LGHDT and CDR2 YNNKEL (reference sequence). Between the trimmed V and J ends, which lost 7 bases and 0 bases, there was a span of 12 bases. The CDR3 is 14 amino acids. DNA of the CDR3: TGTGCCAGCACCGGGTGGGGGTTGAACACTGAAGCTTTCTTT. Residues: CASTGWGLNTEAFF.

The chain carries TRBV3-1 and TRBJ2-4; D remains ambiguous. CDR1 LGHDT and CDR2 YNNKEL come from the germline V gene (reference sequence). The CDR3 is 14 amino acids. Trimming shortened V by 0 bases and J by 0 bases, and 3 bases separated the two germline ends. CDR3 in DNA: TGTGCCAGCAGCCAAGAGTTAGCCAAAAACATTCAGTACTTC. Translating gives CASSQELAKNIQYF.

This sequence joins TRBV2 and TRBJ2-2, with a weak D call TRBD1 (6 bases). This CDR3 is built from 15 residues. From germline, CDR1 is SNHLY and CDR2 FYNNEI. V gave up 2 bases and J gave up 3 bases, with 10 bases separating them. The chain's CDR3 is CASSETRGDTGELFF. The DNA of the CDR3 is TGTGCCAGCAGTGAAACCAGGGGCGACACCGGGGAGCTGTTTTTT.

This CDR3 reads CASSQDRTYYGYTF. The CDR3 nucleotides read TGCGCCAGCAGCCAAGACCGGACCTACTATGGCTACACCTTC. The chain carries TRBV4-3 and TRBJ1-2; D is unclear. Germline CDR1 reads LGHNA; CDR2 reads YSLEER. The CDR3 is 14 residues long. Trimming left V 0 bases short and J 3 bases short, with 8 bases between.

This clonotype came up once. The V call is TRBV7-3, the J call TRBJ2-1; maybe TRBD1 (5 bases). The V end was cut by 5 bases, the J end by 5 bases, with 22 bases between. Germline V lookup: CDR1 SGHTA, CDR2 FQGTGA. This CDR3 has 17 residues. The CDR3 loop is CASSAQSGHSGHNEQFF. In nucleotides, the CDR3 is TGTGCCAGCAGCGCCCAATCCGGACACTCAGGACACAATGAGCAGTTCTTC. Supplemented by reference TRBV7-3 and TRBJ2-1, the full variable domain reads GAGVSQTPSNKVTEKGKYVELRCDPISGHTALYWYRQSLGQGPEFLIYFQGTGAADDSGLPNDRFFAVRPEGSVSTLKIQRTERGDSAVYLCASSAQSGHSGHNEQFFGPGTRLTVL.

The J gene is TRBJ2-2, the V gene TRBV7-2; no firm D call. There are 16 residues in the CDR3. Trimming took off 0 bases at V and 0 bases at J, with 8 bases between the two ends. Germline assignment: CDR1 SGHTA and CDR2 FQGNSA. This chain's CDR3 is CASSLASRSNTGELFF. The CDR3 DNA reads as TGTGCCAGCAGCTTAGCAAGTAGATCGAACACCGGGGAGCTGTTTTTT.

This clonotype was detected only once. The DNA of the CDR3 is TGTGCCAGCATACAGGGAGGGTTACCCACAGATACGCAGTATTTT. It codes for CASIQGGLPTDTQYF. V is TRBV6-6 and J is TRBJ2-3; tentative D call: TRBD2 (7 bases). Trimming stripped 7 bases from V and 2 bases from J, with 16 bases between. CDR1 MNHNY and CDR2 SVGAGI come from the germline V gene (reference sequence). The CDR3 is 15 amino acids.

The V call is TRBV29-1, the J call TRBJ2-7, with D tentatively TRBD2 (5 bases). Trimming took 4 bases from V and 3 from J, leaving 13 bases between them. The V gene's germline CDR1 is SQVTM and CDR2 ANQGSEA. This CDR3 region has 13 residues. CDR3 in amino acids: CSVVRAGRYEQYF. The CDR3 bases are TGCAGCGTTGTGAGGGCAGGCCGCTACGAGCAGTACTTC.

This clonotype was observed a single time. This rearrangement joins TRBV5-4 to TRBJ1-5; 7 bases fit TRBD1. The V gene end was trimmed by 4 bases and the J gene end by 3 bases; junction bases not matched to a gene: 10. The CDR3 runs to 16 residues. From germline, CDR1 is SGHNT and CDR2 YYREEE (reference sequence). The CDR3 nucleotides are TGTGCCAGCAGCCCGGGACAGCGACCTTACAATCAGCCCCAGCATTTT. Translation: CASSPGQRPYNQPQHF.

The chain employs TRBV20-1 and TRBJ1-2; D call uncertain. The germline V and J ends were trimmed by 3 bases and 2 bases, with 10 bases remaining between them. Germline loops: CDR1 DFQATT, CDR2 SNEGSKA (reference sequence). This CDR3 contains 13 residues. CDR3 loop: CSARVLSNYGYTF. Here the CDR3 DNA reads TGCAGTGCTAGGGTACTTTCGAACTATGGCTACACCTTC.